Shown below are 18 T cell receptor beta chains from a single sample sequenced in a study of blood T cell repertoires in COVID-19. The table came from immunoSEQ multiplex PCR; TCRdb's copy has only in-frame clones and leaves some out. In the table there are approximately 210,000 clones, 80% to 90% of which are singletons. Sequencing input: PBMCs or T cells enriched from blood (not recorded which). The receptor source for this set is a man aged 35 to 55 who had recovered from COVID-19.

This clone was counted once. The rearrangement joins TRBV9 to TRBJ2-5; TRBD1 matches at 12 bases. CDR1 and CDR2 from the germline V gene are SGDLS and YYNGEE. V was clipped by 4 bases and J by 5 bases; unmatched bases: 9. This CDR3 region has 16 residues. The CDR3 bases are TGTGCCAGCAGCCCCACCGGGACAGGGGGCTATGAGACCCAGTACTTC. It yields the protein CASSPTGTGGYETQYF.

The chain carries TRBV28 and TRBJ1-5; no clear D gene. Per germline, CDR1 MDHEN and CDR2 SYDVKM. V shed 6 bases and J shed 3 bases, with 12 bases lying between them. The CDR3 runs 14 residues. DNA for the CDR3: TGTGCCAGCAGCGGAGGAGCGTTCAATCAGCCCCAGCATTTT. Translated: CASSGGAFNQPQHF.

The table lists this clone with a count of one. The V call is TRBV4-3, the J call TRBJ2-3; D ambiguous. Between the trimmed V and J ends, which lost 4 bases and 4 bases, there was a span of 6 bases. This CDR3 contains 12 residues. Looked up from germline, CDR1 is LGHNA and CDR2 is YSLEER. CDR3 amino acids: CASSPPSDTQYF. CDR3 coding DNA: TGCGCCAGCAGCCCCCCATCAGATACGCAGTATTTT.

The chain is built from TRBV27 and TRBJ2-3; tentative D call: TRBD2 (5 bases). V lost 2 bases, J lost 4 bases, and 16 bases lay in between. CDR1 is MNHEY and CDR2 is SMNVEV in the germline V gene (reference sequence). The CDR3 contains 16 residues. CDR3 region: CASSLMLARGADTQYF. CDR3 coding DNA: TGTGCCAGCAGTTTAATGTTAGCCCGGGGAGCAGATACGCAGTATTTT.

The V call is TRBV30, the J call TRBJ2-7, with a possible D match to TRBD2 (6 bases). From germline, CDR1 is GTSNPN and CDR2 SVGIG (reference sequence). The CDR3 runs to 13 residues. Trimming cost V 3 bases and J 5 bases, with 14 bases left between them. CDR3 residues: CAWSYGGLNEQYF. The CDR3 bases are TGTGCCTGGAGCTATGGGGGACTTAACGAGCAGTACTTC.

The chain uses TRBV3-1 (or the pseudogene TRBV3-2) and TRBJ2-1; TRBD2 matches 7 bases. J gave up 6 bases and V 0 bases, and 17 bases lay outside the gene matches. This CDR3 spans 19 amino acids. Germline CDR1 LGHDT, CDR2 YNNKEL (reference sequence). CDR3 sequence (DNA): TGTGCCAGCAGCCAAGATCTTTCAATTGAATCTAGCGGTTTCAATGAGCAGTTCTTC. Translating gives CASSQDLSIESSGFNEQFF.

The V and J genes are TRBV25-1 and TRBJ1-1, with D hard to call. The CDR3 spans 15 residues. Germline V gene data show CDR1 as MGHDK and CDR2 as SYGVNS. V dropped 3 bases and J dropped 10 bases, with 21 bases sitting between them. The CDR3: CASSESRVPGRGAFF. The CDR3 DNA sequence: TGTGCCAGCAGTGAGTCCCGCGTCCCTGGTCGAGGAGCTTTCTTT.

The chain combines TRBV7-6 with TRBJ2-5, with a possible D match to TRBD1 (6 bases). The CDR3 covers 14 residues. Between the trimmed V and J ends, which lost 5 bases and 5 bases, there was a span of 15 bases. Germline V gene lookup returns CDR1 SGHVS and CDR2 FNYEAQ. The CDR3: CASSPSGAVETQYF. CDR3 in DNA: TGTGCCAGCAGCCCGTCAGGGGCGGTTGAGACCCAGTACTTC.

V gene TRBV18 combines with J gene TRBJ1-2, with D possibly matching TRBD1 (5 bases). The V end was cut by 3 bases, the J end by 2 bases, with 13 bases between. The CDR3 spans 15 residues. Germline CDR1 and CDR2: KGHSH and LQKENI. CDR3 nucleotide sequence: TGTGCCAGCTCACCGCGGAAGGGGTTCAACTATGGCTACACCTTC. Its translation: CASSPRKGFNYGYTF. Filled out from reference TRBV18 and TRBJ1-2, the complete variable domain reads NAGVMQNPRHLVRRRGQEARLRCSPMKGHSHVYWYRQLPEEGLKFMVYLQKENIIDESGMPKERFSAEFPKEGPSILRIQQVVRGDSAAYFCASSPRKGFNYGYTFGSGTRLTVV.

V gene TRBV30 combines with J gene TRBJ1-5; 8 nucleotides line up with TRBD1. Losses at the gene ends were 0 bases for V and 6 bases for J; bases not matched to a gene: 1. This CDR3 has 13 residues. The V gene's germline CDR1 is GTSNPN and CDR2 SVGIG (reference sequence). CDR3 coding DNA: TGTGCCTGGAGTGTACAGGGGGGTCAGCCCCAGCATTTT. Protein: CAWSVQGGQPQHF.

The chain recombines TRBV18 with TRBJ2-7; D is perhaps TRBD1 (5 bases). Trimming pared 6 bases from V and 2 bases from J, leaving 17 bases between. The CDR3 extends over 15 amino acids. Germline lookup yields CDR1 KGHSH and CDR2 LQKENI. CDR3 coding DNA: TGTGCCAGCTCGTCCTCTAGGGGATCCACCTACGAGCAGTACGTC. Translated: CASSSSRGSTYEQYV.

The chain is built from TRBV28 and TRBJ2-2; 8 bases agree with TRBD1. There are 15 residues in the CDR3. The ends lost 10 bases at V and 4 bases at J; junction bases unmatched: 11. The germline V gene has CDR1 MDHEN and CDR2 SYDVKM. Here the CDR3 DNA reads TGTGCCACCAGGCAGGGGGCGACCGGCACCGGGGAGCTGTTTTTT. Protein product: CATRQGATGTGELFF.

This chain connects TRBV19 to TRBJ1-5; 11 bases line up with TRBD1. Per germline, CDR1 LNHDA and CDR2 SQIVND (reference sequence). J gave up 2 bases and V 3 bases, and 0 bases lay outside the gene matches. The CDR3 extends over 15 amino acids. The DNA of the CDR3 is TGTGCCAGTAGTATGGGACAGGGGGGCAATCAGCCCCAGCATTTT. Its protein product is CASSMGQGGNQPQHF.

In its sample, this clone was seen many times. This chain links TRBV7-8 with TRBJ2-5, with 8 positions matching TRBD2. This CDR3 is built from 17 residues. Germline-derived CDR1 and CDR2 are SGHVS and FQNEAQ. J gave up 1 base and V 4 bases, and 11 bases lay outside the gene matches. CDR3 DNA sequence: TGTGCCAGCAGCTCTACCTCTAGCGGGTCTATCCAAGAGACCCAGTACTTC. It translates to CASSSTSSGSIQETQYF.

This chain joins TRBV12-3 or TRBV12-4 and TRBJ1-3; D unclear. Deletions cut 3 bases from V and 4 bases from J, with 4 bases between. The CDR3 has 12 amino acids. CDR3 bases: TGTGCCAGCAGTTTGGGCGGAAACACCATATATTTT. Translated: CASSLGGNTIYF.

The rearrangement joins TRBV19 to TRBJ1-1; 10 positions agree with TRBD1. J gave up 4 bases and V 6 bases, and 14 bases lay outside the gene matches. Germline V CDR1 and CDR2: LNHDA, SQIVND (reference sequence). This CDR3 spans 17 amino acids. In DNA, the CDR3 is TGTGCCAGTAGCCAGCCGGGACAGGGGATGGGGACCACTGAAGCTTTCTTT. It specifies CASSQPGQGMGTTEAFF. Full variable domain (remainder filled in from reference TRBV19 and TRBJ1-1): DGGITQSPKYLFRKEGQNVTLSCEQNLNHDAMYWYRQDPGQGLRLIYYSQIVNDFQKGDIAEGYSVSREKKESFPLTVTSAQKNPTAFYLCASSQPGQGMGTTEAFFGQGTRLTVV.

The rearrangement links TRBV5-1 to TRBJ2-3; no reliable D call. CDR1 SGHRS and CDR2 YFSETQ come from the germline V gene. CDR3 size: 14 residues. V dropped 4 bases and J dropped 0 bases, with 9 bases sitting between them. The CDR3 nucleotides are TGCGCCAGCAGCGTGGACGGTAGCACAGATACGCAGTATTTT. It specifies CASSVDGSTDTQYF. The whole variable domain, remainder taken from reference TRBV5-1 and TRBJ2-3, is KAGVTQTPRYLIKTRGQQVTLSCSPISGHRSVSWYQQTPGQGLQFLFEYFSETQRNKGNFPGRFSGRQFSNSRSEMNVSTLELGDSALYLCASSVDGSTDTQYFGPGTRLTVL.

V and J are TRBV9 and TRBJ1-2, with a tentative D call TRBD1 (6 bases). Germline assignment: CDR1 SGDLS and CDR2 YYNGEE. The length of the CDR3 is 14 residues. Trimming took off 0 bases at V and 2 bases at J, with 8 bases between the two ends. CDR3 nucleotide sequence: TGTGCCAGCAGCGTAGAGGGACAAAACTATGGCTACACCTTC. Its protein product is CASSVEGQNYGYTF.